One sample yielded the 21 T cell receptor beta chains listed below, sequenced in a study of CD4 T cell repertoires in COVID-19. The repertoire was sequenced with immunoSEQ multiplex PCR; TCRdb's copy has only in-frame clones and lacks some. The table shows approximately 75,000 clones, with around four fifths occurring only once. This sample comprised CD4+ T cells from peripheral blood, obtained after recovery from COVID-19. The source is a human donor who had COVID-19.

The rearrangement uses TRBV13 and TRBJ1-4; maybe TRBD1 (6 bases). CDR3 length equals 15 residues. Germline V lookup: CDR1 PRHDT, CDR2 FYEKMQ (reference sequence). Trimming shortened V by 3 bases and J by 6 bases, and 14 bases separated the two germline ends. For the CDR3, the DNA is TGTGCCAGCAGCTTTAATGGGGGCTTGGATGAAAAACTGTTTTTT. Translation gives CASSFNGGLDEKLFF.

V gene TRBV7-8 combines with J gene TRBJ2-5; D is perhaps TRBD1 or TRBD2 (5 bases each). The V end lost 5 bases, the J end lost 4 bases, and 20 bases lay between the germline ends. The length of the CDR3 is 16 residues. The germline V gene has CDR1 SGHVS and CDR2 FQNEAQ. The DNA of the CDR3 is TGTGCCAGCAGCACCGTTTGGGGACCCCAGGCAGAGACCCAGTACTTC. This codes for CASSTVWGPQAETQYF. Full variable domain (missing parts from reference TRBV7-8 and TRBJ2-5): GAGVSQSPRYKVAKRGQDVALRCDPISGHVSLFWYQQALGQGPEFLTYFQNEAQLDKSGLPSDRFFAERPEGSVSTLKIQRTQQEDSAVYLCASSTVWGPQAETQYFGPGTRLLVL.

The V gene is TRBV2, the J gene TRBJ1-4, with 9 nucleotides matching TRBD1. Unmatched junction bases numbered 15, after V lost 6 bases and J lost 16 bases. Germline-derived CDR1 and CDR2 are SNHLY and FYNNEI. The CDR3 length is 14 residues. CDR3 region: CASSPDRGTLWGFF. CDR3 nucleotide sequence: TGTGCCAGCAGCCCCGACAGGGGGACCCTCTGGGGGTTTTTT.

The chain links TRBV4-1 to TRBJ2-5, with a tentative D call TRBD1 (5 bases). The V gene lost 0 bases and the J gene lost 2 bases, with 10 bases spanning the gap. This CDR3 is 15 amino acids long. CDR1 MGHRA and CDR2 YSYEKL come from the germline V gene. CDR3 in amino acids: CASSQDGRVQETQYF. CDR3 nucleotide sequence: TGCGCCAGCAGCCAAGACGGCAGGGTGCAAGAGACCCAGTACTTC.

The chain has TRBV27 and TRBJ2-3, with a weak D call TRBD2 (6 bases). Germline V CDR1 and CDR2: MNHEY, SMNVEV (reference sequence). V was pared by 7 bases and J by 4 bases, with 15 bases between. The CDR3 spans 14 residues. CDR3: CASKGGRSADTQYF. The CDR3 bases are TGTGCCAGCAAGGGTGGGAGGAGCGCAGATACGCAGTATTTT.

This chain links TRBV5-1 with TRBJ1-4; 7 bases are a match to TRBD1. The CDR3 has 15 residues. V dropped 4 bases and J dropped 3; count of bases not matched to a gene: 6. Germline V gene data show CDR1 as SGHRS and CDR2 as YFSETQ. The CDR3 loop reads CASSDPGQPNEKLFF. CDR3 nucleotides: TGCGCCAGCAGCGACCCGGGACAGCCTAATGAAAAACTGTTTTTT.

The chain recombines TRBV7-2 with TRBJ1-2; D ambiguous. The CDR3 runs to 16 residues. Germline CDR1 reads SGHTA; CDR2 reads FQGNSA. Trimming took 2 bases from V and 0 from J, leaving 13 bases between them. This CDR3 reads CASSLLNSMSNYGYTF. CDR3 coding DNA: TGTGCCAGCAGCTTATTAAATTCAATGTCTAACTATGGCTACACCTTC.

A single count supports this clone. CDR3 in amino acids: CAISLDSNQPQHF. CDR3 bases: TGTGCCATCAGCCTCGACAGTAATCAGCCCCAGCATTTT. V is TRBV10-3 and J is TRBJ1-5; perhaps TRBD1 as D (5 bases). V dropped 6 bases and J dropped 4 bases, with 10 bases sitting between them. This CDR3 region has 13 residues. Germline CDR1 and CDR2: ENHRY and SYGVKD.

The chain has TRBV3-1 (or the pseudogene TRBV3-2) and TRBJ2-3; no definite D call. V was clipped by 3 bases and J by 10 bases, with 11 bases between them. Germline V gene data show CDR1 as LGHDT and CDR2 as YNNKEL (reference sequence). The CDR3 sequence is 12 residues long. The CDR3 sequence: CASSQDGISQYF. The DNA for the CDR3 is TGTGCCAGCAGCCAGGATGGGATTTCGCAGTATTTT.

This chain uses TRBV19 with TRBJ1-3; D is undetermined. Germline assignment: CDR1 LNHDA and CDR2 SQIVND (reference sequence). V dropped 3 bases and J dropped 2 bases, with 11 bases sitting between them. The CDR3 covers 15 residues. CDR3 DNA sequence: TGTGCCAGTAGTATGGGTTGGGAACCTGGAAACACCATATATTTT. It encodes CASSMGWEPGNTIYF.

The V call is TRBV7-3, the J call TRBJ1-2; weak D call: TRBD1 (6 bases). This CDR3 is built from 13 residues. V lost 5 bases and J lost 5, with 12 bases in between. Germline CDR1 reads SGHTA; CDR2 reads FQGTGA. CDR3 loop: CASSDPQGYGYTF. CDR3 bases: TGTGCCAGCAGCGACCCTCAGGGGTATGGCTACACCTTC.

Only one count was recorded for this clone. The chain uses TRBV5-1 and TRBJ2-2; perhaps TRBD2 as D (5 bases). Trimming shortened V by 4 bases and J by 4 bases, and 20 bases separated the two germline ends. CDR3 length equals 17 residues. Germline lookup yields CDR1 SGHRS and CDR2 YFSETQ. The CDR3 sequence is CASSRGGGSGGTGELFF. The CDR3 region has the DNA TGCGCCAGCAGCCGGGGTGGAGGCTCCGGCGGCACCGGGGAGCTGTTTTTT.

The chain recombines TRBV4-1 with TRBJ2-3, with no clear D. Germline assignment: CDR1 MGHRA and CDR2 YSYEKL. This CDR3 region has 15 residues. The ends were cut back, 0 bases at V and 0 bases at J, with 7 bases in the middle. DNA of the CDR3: TGCGCCAGCAGCCAAGAAGCCTATAGCACAGATACGCAGTATTTT. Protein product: CASSQEAYSTDTQYF.

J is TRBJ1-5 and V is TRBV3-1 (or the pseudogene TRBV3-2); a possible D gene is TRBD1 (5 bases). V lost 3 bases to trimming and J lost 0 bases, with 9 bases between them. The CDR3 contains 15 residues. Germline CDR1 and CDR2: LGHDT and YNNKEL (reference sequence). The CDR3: CASSQGVNSNQPQHF. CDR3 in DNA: TGTGCCAGCAGCCAGGGGGTGAATAGCAATCAGCCCCAGCATTTT.

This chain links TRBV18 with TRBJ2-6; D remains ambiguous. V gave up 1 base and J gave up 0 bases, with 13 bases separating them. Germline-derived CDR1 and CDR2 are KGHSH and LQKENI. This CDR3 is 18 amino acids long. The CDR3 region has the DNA TGTGCCAGCTCACCACGAGTCCAGAAAAGCTCTGGGGCCAACGTCCTGACTTTC. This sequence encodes CASSPRVQKSSGANVLTF.

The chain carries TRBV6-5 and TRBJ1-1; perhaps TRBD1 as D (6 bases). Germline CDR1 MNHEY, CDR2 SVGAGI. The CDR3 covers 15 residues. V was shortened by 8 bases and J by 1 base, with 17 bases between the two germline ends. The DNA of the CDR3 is TGTGCCAGCGTGGTGGGTACAGGGAAGAACACTGAAGCTTTCTTT. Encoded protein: CASVVGTGKNTEAFF.

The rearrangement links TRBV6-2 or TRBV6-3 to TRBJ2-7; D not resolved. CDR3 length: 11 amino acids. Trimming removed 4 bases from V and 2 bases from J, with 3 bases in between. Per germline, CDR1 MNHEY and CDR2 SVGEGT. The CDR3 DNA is TGTGCCAGCAGTTCCGCCTACGAGCAGTACTTC. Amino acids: CASSSAYEQYF.

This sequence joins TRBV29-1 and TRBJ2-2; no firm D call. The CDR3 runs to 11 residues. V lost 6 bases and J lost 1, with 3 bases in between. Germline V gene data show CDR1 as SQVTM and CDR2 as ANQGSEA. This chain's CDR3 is CSVRNTGELFF. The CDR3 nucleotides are TGCAGCGTCCGGAACACCGGGGAGCTGTTTTTT.

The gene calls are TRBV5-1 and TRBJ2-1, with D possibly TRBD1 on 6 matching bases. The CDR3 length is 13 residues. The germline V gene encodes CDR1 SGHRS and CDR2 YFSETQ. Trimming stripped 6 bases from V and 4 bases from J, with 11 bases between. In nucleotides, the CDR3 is TGCGCCAGCAAACAGGGAGATTACAATGAGCAGTTCTTC. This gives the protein CASKQGDYNEQFF. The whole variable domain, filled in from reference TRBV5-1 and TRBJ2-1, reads KAGVTQTPRYLIKTRGQQVTLSCSPISGHRSVSWYQQTPGQGLQFLFEYFSETQRNKGNFPGRFSGRQFSNSRSEMNVSTLELGDSALYLCASKQGDYNEQFFGPGTRLTVL.

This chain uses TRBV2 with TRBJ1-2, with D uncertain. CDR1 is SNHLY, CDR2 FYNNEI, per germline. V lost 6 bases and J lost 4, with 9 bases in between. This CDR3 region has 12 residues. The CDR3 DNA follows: TGTGCCAGCAGGAGGGAAACCTATGGCTACACCTTC. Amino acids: CASRRETYGYTF.

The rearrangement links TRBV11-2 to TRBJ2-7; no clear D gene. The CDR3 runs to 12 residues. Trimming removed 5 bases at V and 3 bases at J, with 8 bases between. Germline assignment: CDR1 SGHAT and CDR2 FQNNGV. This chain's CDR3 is CASSQVYYEQYF. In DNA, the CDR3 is TGTGCCAGCAGCCAAGTTTACTACGAGCAGTACTTC.